The 26 T cell receptor beta chains listed next were all sequenced from one sample in a study of shared clonotypes between healthy human individuals. The data were produced by immunoSEQ multiplex PCR, yet TCRdb's version contains in-frame clones alone and is incomplete. Of some 2 million clones listed, approximately 95% are singletons. In the naive CD8 group, cells lacked CD45RO and were positively selected for CCR7, so terminally differentiated effector memory CD45RA+ cells were left out. The sequencing sample was made of naive CD8+ T cells sorted from blood. The receptors come from a young man in good health.

CDR3 loop: CASSPGQGADGYTF. The CDR3 DNA reads TGCGCCAGCAGTCCGGGACAGGGGGCCGACGGCTACACCTTC. J is TRBJ1-2 and V is TRBV10-2; 12 nucleotides agree with TRBD1. Trimming cost V 5 bases and J 8 bases; bases outside gene matches: 6. Germline lookup yields CDR1 WSHSY and CDR2 SAAADI. This CDR3 region has 14 residues.

About this clone itself: The identical CDR3 is also encoded by other nucleotide sequences in the sample. The rearrangement joins TRBV27 to TRBJ2-7, with D possibly matching TRBD2 (6 bases). The CDR3 has 13 amino acids. Germline CDR1 is MNHEY and CDR2 is SMNVEV (reference sequence). With 6 bases removed from V and 2 bases from J, the gap between germline ends came to 11 bases. CDR3 nucleotide sequence: TGTGCCAGCAGGCTGGGAGGCACCTACGAGCAGTACTTC. Translating gives CASRLGGTYEQYF.

V is TRBV6-6 and J is TRBJ1-2; the D gene is possibly TRBD1 (6 bases). CDR1 MNHNY and CDR2 SVGAGI come from the germline V gene (reference sequence). CDR3 length: 14 amino acids. V was cut by 3 bases and J by 5 bases, with 13 bases left in between. The CDR3: CASSYSGGQYGYTF. CDR3 sequence (DNA): TGTGCCAGCAGTTATAGTGGGGGCCAGTATGGCTACACCTTC.

This rearrangement joins TRBV28 to TRBJ2-5; D is possibly TRBD1 or TRBD2 (5 bases each). The V gene's germline CDR1 is MDHEN and CDR2 SYDVKM. Trimming removed 4 bases at V and 1 base at J, with 13 bases between. The CDR3 loop spans 15 amino acids. CDR3: CASSWDRETQETQYF. CDR3 coding DNA: TGTGCCAGCAGTTGGGACCGCGAGACCCAAGAGACCCAGTACTTC.

The V and J genes are TRBV5-1 and TRBJ2-5; 8 positions agree with TRBD1. Germline V gene data show CDR1 as SGHRS and CDR2 as YFSETQ. The CDR3 length is 18 residues. With 0 bases clipped from V and 5 bases from J, the junction kept 15 bases outside the gene matches. The CDR3 DNA reads TGCGCCAGCAGCTTGGCCGTGGGGCAGGGGGCCGGTCGGGAGACCCAGTACTTC. Translated: CASSLAVGQGAGRETQYF.

The CDR3 spells CASTGQSGELFF. CDR3 bases: TGCGCCAGCACTGGACAGTCCGGGGAGCTGTTTTTT. The chain uses TRBV10-1 and TRBJ2-2, with D tentatively TRBD1 (6 bases). CDR3 size: 12 residues. Germline V gene sequence: CDR1 WNHNN, CDR2 SYGVQD (reference sequence). V lost 7 bases and J 6 bases, leaving 9 bases between the germline ends.

J is TRBJ2-1 and V is TRBV9; tentative D call: TRBD2 (6 bases). V lost 3 bases to trimming and J lost 7 bases, with 11 bases between them. Germline V lookup: CDR1 SGDLS, CDR2 YYNGEE. The CDR3 covers 13 residues. CDR3 DNA sequence: TGTGCCAGCAGCGGGGACTGGGGGAATGAGCAGTTCTTC. Its translation is CASSGDWGNEQFF.

The chain combines TRBV5-6 with TRBJ2-7; the D gene could be TRBD1 or TRBD2 (5 bases each). CDR1 and CDR2 from the germline V gene are SGHDT and YYEEEE. The ends were cut back, 4 bases at V and 6 bases at J, with 14 bases in the middle. This CDR3 contains 13 residues. The CDR3 is CASSKGTPTEQYF. The CDR3 DNA is TGTGCCAGCAGCAAGGGGACGCCTACCGAGCAGTACTTC. The full variable domain, in which reference TRBV5-6 and TRBJ2-7 provide the parts outside the CDR3, is DAGVTQSPTHLIKTRGQQVTLRCSPKSGHDTVSWYQQALGQGPQFIFQYYEEEERQRGNFPDRFSGHQFPNYSSELNVNALLLGDSALYLCASSKGTPTEQYFGPGTRLTVT.

This clone was seen a single time. The V call is TRBV4-2, the J call TRBJ2-1, with 7 positions matching TRBD1. Germline CDR1 is LGHNA and CDR2 is YNFKEQ. V lost 7 bases and J lost 2; bases outside the gene matches: 8. CDR3 length equals 15 residues. CDR3 DNA: TGTGCCAGCAACCGCCCGGACAGGCCCTACAATGAGCAGTTCTTC. Its translation: CASNRPDRPYNEQFF.

V usage is TRBV5-4 and J usage is TRBJ2-5, with TRBD2 matching over 10 bases. The J segment lost 2 bases and the V segment lost 1 base, leaving 5 bases of the junction unmatched. Germline CDR1 reads SGHNT; CDR2 reads YYREEE (reference sequence). The CDR3 loop spans 16 amino acids. The CDR3 coding sequence is TGTGCCAGCAGCTTGTGGCTAGCGGGAGTTCAAGAGACCCAGTACTTC. It translates to CASSLWLAGVQETQYF. Complete variable domain (other parts from reference TRBV5-4 and TRBJ2-5): ETGVTQSPTHLIKTRGQQVTLRCSSQSGHNTVSWYQQALGQGPQFIFQYYREEENGRGNFPPRFSGLQFPNYSSELNVNALELDDSALYLCASSLWLAGVQETQYFGPGTRLLVL.

The chain couples TRBV4-3 to TRBJ2-5; 8 positions agree with TRBD2. Germline trimming cut 1 base from V and 2 bases from J; bases unmatched to any gene: 3. This CDR3 contains 15 residues. Germline V CDR1 and CDR2: LGHNA, YSLEER. CDR3 coding DNA: TGCGCCAGCAGCCAAGCAGCGGGAGTTCAAGAGACCCAGTACTTC. Its protein is CASSQAAGVQETQYF.

This chain uses TRBV4-1 with TRBJ2-5; no firm D call. The CDR3 totals 13 residues. In germline, CDR1 is MGHRA, CDR2 YSYEKL. Trimming removed 0 bases at V and 8 bases at J, with 10 bases between. This CDR3 reads CASSQDWDVTQYF. The CDR3 DNA reads as TGCGCCAGCAGCCAAGATTGGGATGTTACCCAGTACTTC.

V usage is TRBV30 and J usage is TRBJ2-2; TRBD1 might be the D (7 bases). The ends were cut back, 2 bases at V and 6 bases at J, with 13 bases in the middle. Per germline, CDR1 GTSNPN and CDR2 SVGIG (reference sequence). The CDR3 spans 14 residues. The CDR3 loop is CAWSYIRGAGELFF. The DNA for the CDR3 is TGTGCCTGGAGTTACATCAGGGGGGCCGGGGAGCTGTTTTTT.

The rearrangement links TRBV27 to TRBJ2-7; 8 bases align to TRBD1. CDR3 length equals 14 residues. The germline V gene encodes CDR1 MNHEY and CDR2 SMNVEV (reference sequence). With 5 bases clipped from V and 2 bases from J, the junction kept 5 bases outside the gene matches. The DNA of the CDR3 is TGTGCCAGCAGTGCGACAGGGGAGACCTACGAGCAGTACTTC. Residues: CASSATGETYEQYF.

The V gene is TRBV5-8, the J gene TRBJ1-5; 11 bases are a match to TRBD1. The V segment lost 4 bases and the J segment 2 bases; nucleotides outside the gene matches: 11. This CDR3 region has 18 residues. Germline assignment: CDR1 SGHTS and CDR2 YDEGEE. Here the CDR3 DNA reads TGTGCCAGCAGCATTTGGACAGGGGGCGGGATAGGCAATCAGCCCCAGCATTTT. Its translation: CASSIWTGGGIGNQPQHF.

A remark on this clone: The sample holds other DNA sequences that translate to the same CDR3. The chain links TRBV5-1 to TRBJ2-1; D may correspond to TRBD1 or TRBD2 (5 bases each). The CDR3 is 14 residues long. Trimming took 4 bases from V and 2 from J, leaving 10 bases between them. Germline V gene sequence: CDR1 SGHRS, CDR2 YFSETQ. CDR3 DNA sequence: TGCGCCAGCAGCCTGAGGGGACCCTACAATGAGCAGTTCTTC. Translating it yields CASSLRGPYNEQFF.

J is TRBJ2-5 and V is TRBV30; 10 positions agree with TRBD2. The CDR3 extends over 16 amino acids. The J segment lost 5 bases and the V segment lost 0 bases, leaving 9 bases of the junction unmatched. The germline V gene encodes CDR1 GTSNPN and CDR2 SVGIG (reference sequence). CDR3 DNA sequence: TGTGCCTGGAGTGTACTGGAGCTAGCGGGAGTTGAGACCCAGTACTTC. It is translated as CAWSVLELAGVETQYF.

The chain links TRBV13 to TRBJ2-7; 9 bases agree with TRBD2. The junction had 5 bases not matched to a gene; V was cut back by 4 bases and J by 4 bases. From germline, CDR1 is PRHDT and CDR2 FYEKMQ (reference sequence). The CDR3 sequence is 14 residues long. The CDR3 region has the DNA TGTGCCAGCAGCTATAGCGGGAGAACTTACGAGCAGTACTTC. Its translation: CASSYSGRTYEQYF. Combining the CDR3 with reference TRBV13 and TRBJ2-7 gives the whole variable domain AAGVIQSPRHLIKEKRETATLKCYPIPRHDTVYWYQQGPGQDPQFLISFYEKMQSDKGSIPDRFSAQQFSDYHSELNMSSLELGDSALYFCASSYSGRTYEQYFGPGTRLTVT.

The rearrangement joins TRBV2 to TRBJ2-1; a possible D gene is TRBD2 (6 bases). This CDR3 is 15 amino acids long. The germline gives CDR1 SNHLY, CDR2 FYNNEI. Trimming stripped 7 bases from V and 8 bases from J, with 21 bases between. CDR3 region: CASKAISGLAHEQFF. The CDR3 DNA is TGTGCCAGCAAAGCCATTAGCGGCCTAGCCCATGAGCAGTTCTTC.

The chain couples TRBV25-1 to TRBJ2-7, with 7 bases lining up with TRBD1. The CDR3 consists of 16 residues. The germline V gene encodes CDR1 MGHDK and CDR2 SYGVNS. V was pared by 4 bases and J by 1 base, with 10 bases of the junction left unmatched. The CDR3 region has the DNA TGTGCCAGCAGTGCCCGGGACAGTATATTTTCCTACGAGCAGTACTTC. Amino acids: CASSARDSIFSYEQYF.

The V and J genes are TRBV19 and TRBJ2-7; the match to TRBD1 covers 10 bases. Per the germline V gene, CDR1 is LNHDA and CDR2 is SQIVND (reference sequence). This CDR3 has 14 residues. V trimming: 3 bases; J trimming: 5 bases; junction bases outside the gene matches: 4. This chain's CDR3 is CASSMGQGRNEQYF. The CDR3 nucleotides read TGTGCCAGTAGTATGGGACAGGGGAGGAACGAGCAGTACTTC.

This clone occurred once. J is TRBJ2-1 and V is TRBV6-6; no definite D call. Trimming stripped 11 bases from V and 5 bases from J, with 10 bases between. The CDR3 runs to 11 residues. Germline V gives CDR1 MNHNY, CDR2 SVGAGI (reference sequence). CDR3 in DNA: TGTGCCTCTGGGCAGGACAATGAGCAGTTCTTC. Translating it yields CASGQDNEQFF.

This clone is a singleton in its sample. V gene TRBV7-6 combines with J gene TRBJ2-3; 7 bases fit TRBD1. CDR3 length equals 15 residues. CDR1 and CDR2 from the germline V gene are SGHVS and FNYEAQ. J lost 0 bases, V lost 2 bases, and 2 bases had no gene match. The CDR3 region is CASSLRQGSTDTQYF. CDR3 nucleotide sequence: TGTGCCAGCAGCTTAAGACAGGGCAGCACAGATACGCAGTATTTT. Looking up the rest from reference TRBV7-6 and TRBJ2-3 gives the full variable domain: GAGVSQSPRYKVTKRGQDVALRCDPISGHVSLYWYRQALGQGPEFLTYFNYEAQQDKSGLPNDRFSAERPEGSISTLTIQRTEQRDSAMYRCASSLRQGSTDTQYFGPGTRLTVL.

As for this clone: The sample carries other DNA sequences with the same CDR3. The chain couples TRBV5-1 to TRBJ1-1, with D possibly being TRBD1 (5 bases). With 0 bases removed from V and 4 bases from J, the gap between germline ends came to 7 bases. Germline-derived CDR1 and CDR2 are SGHRS and YFSETQ. This CDR3 is 13 amino acids long. The CDR3 sequence is CASSLGQSTEAFF. The DNA of the CDR3 is TGCGCCAGCAGCTTGGGACAGAGCACTGAAGCTTTCTTT.

The chain has TRBV11-2 and TRBJ1-6; TRBD1 aligns across 8 bases. The CDR3 sequence is 16 residues long. V was pared by 5 bases and J by 5 bases, with 8 bases of the junction left unmatched. Germline V gene data show CDR1 as SGHAT and CDR2 as FQNNGV. Here the CDR3 reads CASSVAGTGHNSPLHF. In DNA, the CDR3 is TGTGCCAGCAGCGTCGCCGGGACAGGACATAATTCACCCCTCCACTTT.

The chain couples TRBV5-8 to TRBJ2-7, with TRBD1 identical over 9 bases. CDR1 is SGHTS and CDR2 is YDEGEE in the germline V gene. The CDR3 is 13 residues long. The V segment lost 6 bases and the J segment 4 bases; nucleotides outside the gene matches: 5. The CDR3 loop reads CASIRDRVYEQYF. In DNA, the CDR3 is TGTGCCAGCATCCGGGACAGGGTGTACGAGCAGTACTTC. Filled out from reference TRBV5-8 and TRBJ2-7, the complete variable domain reads EAGVTQSPTHLIKTRGQQATLRCSPISGHTSVYWYQQALGLGLQFLLWYDEGEERNRGNFPPRFSGRQFPNYSSELNVNALELEDSALYLCASIRDRVYEQYFGPGTRLTVT.